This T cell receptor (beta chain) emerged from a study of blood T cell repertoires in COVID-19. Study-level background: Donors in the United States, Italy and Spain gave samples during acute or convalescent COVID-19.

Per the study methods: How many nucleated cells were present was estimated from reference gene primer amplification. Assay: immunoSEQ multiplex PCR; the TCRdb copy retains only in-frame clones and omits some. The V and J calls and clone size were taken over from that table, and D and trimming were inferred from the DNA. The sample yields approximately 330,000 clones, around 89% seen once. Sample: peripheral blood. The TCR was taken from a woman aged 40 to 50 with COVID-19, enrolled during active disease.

The CDR3: CASSSRASGGTDTQYF. CDR3 sequence (DNA): TGTGCCAGTAGTTCACGGGCTAGCGGGGGGACGGATACGCAGTATTTT. The chain joins TRBV19 to TRBJ2-3, with 11 bases identical to TRBD2. The CDR3 covers 16 residues. V shed 5 bases and J 6 bases; nucleotides not matched to a gene: 10. CDR1 is LNHDA and CDR2 is SQIVND in the germline V gene (reference sequence).